This T cell receptor (beta chain) was identified in a study of technical replicates of blood from four donors. Using immunoSEQ multiplex PCR, the repertoire was profiled, and TCRdb retains in-frame clones only, with some absent. Of around 80,000 clones in the sample, 95% to 98% are singletons; the top ten hold roughly 0.16%. Sequencing was done on a sample of T cells isolated from PBMCs. This TCR came from a human donor in good health.

CDR3 sequence: CASSLGSGKREGQFF. The CDR3 nucleotides are TGCGCCAGCAGCTTGGGTAGCGGGAAGAGAGAAGGGCAGTTCTTC. V is TRBV5-1 and J is TRBJ2-1; the match to TRBD2 covers 8 bases. This CDR3 contains 15 residues. Germline assignment: CDR1 SGHRS and CDR2 YFSETQ. With 0 bases clipped from V and 12 bases from J, the junction kept 11 bases outside the gene matches.